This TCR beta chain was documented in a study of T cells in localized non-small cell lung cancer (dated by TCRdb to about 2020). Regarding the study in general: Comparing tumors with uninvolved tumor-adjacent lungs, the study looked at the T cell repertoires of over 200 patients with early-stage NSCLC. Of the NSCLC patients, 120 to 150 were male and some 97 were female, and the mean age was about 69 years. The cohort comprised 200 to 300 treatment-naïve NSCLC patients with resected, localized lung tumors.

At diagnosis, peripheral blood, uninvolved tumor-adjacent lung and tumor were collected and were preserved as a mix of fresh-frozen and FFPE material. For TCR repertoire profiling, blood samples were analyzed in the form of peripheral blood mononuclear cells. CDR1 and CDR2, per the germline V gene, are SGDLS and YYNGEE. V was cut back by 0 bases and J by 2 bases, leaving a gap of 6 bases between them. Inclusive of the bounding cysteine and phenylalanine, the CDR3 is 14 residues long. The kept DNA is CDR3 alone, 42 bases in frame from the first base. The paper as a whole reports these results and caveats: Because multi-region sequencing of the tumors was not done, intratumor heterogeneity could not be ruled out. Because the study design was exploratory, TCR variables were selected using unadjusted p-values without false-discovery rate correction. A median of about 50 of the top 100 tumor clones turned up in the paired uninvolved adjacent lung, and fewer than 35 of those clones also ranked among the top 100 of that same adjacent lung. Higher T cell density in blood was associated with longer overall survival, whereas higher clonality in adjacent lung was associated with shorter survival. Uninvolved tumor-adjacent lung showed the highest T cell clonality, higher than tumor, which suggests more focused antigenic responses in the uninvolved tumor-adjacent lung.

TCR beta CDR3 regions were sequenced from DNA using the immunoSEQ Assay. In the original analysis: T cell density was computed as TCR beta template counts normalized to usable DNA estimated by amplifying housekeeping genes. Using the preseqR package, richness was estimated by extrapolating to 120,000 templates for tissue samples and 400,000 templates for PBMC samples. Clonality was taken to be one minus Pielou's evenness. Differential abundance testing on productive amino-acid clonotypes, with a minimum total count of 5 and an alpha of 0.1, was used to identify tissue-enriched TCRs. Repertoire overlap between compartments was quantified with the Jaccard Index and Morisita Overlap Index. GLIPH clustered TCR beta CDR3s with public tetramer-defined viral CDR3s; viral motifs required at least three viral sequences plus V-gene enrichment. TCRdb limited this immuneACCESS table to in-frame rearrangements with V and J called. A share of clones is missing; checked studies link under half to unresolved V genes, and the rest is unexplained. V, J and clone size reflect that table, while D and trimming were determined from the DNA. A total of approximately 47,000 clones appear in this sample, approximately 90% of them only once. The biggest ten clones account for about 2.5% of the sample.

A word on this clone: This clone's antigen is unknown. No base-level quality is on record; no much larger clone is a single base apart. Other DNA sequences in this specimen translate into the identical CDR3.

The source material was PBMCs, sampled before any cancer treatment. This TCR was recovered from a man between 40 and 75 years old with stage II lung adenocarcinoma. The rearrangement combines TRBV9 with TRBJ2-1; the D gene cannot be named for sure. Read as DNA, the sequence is TGTGCCAGCAGCGTAGGGGATACCTACAATGAGCAGTTCTTC. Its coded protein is CASSVGDTYNEQFF.